A single TCR beta chain is shown here with its context. The data originate from a study of cytomegalovirus exposure and HLA in healthy donors. As for the study in general: Earlier work reported about 110 million unique TCR beta sequences from 150 million to 200 million T cells.

Researchers ran the PCR with 60 Vbeta and 13 Jbeta primers. Clones were sequenced by immunoSEQ multiplex PCR, and TCRdb holds only the in-frame ones, with some missing. The sample features around 78,000 clones, with roughly 3.8% in its top ten. Germline V lookup: CDR1 LNHNV, CDR2 YYDKDF (reference sequence). The junction had 10 bases not matched to a gene; V was cut back by 4 bases and J by 5 bases. The CDR3 spans 15 residues. The chain combines TRBV15 with TRBJ1-1; TRBD1 matches at 7 bases. This TCR was sampled from a man aged 18 to 29 in good health and CMV-seropositive. Sample: PBMCs. The DNA of the CDR3 is TGTGCCACCAGCAAAAGGGGGCCCACGAGGACTGAAGCTTTCTTT. It encodes CATSKRGPTRTEAFF. Full variable domain (remainder filled in from reference TRBV15 and TRBJ1-1): DAMVIQNPRYQVTQFGKPVTLSCSQTLNHNVMYWYQQKSSQAPKLLFHYYDKDFNNEADTPDNFQSRRPNTSFCFLDIRSPGLGDTAMYLCATSKRGPTRTEAFFGQGTRLTVV.